Each of the 21 T cell receptor beta chains below was sequenced from the same sample in a study of regulatory T cells in long-lasting Graves disease. Building of the TCR beta libraries involved iRepertoire HTBI primers and Arm-PCR of CDR3 regions. From the multiplex PCR reads, TCRdb called clonotypes with MiXCR, one entry per CDR3 protein. The repertoire includes approximately 490,000 distinct CDR3 sequences, roughly 17% of them detected once, and roughly an eighth sits in the top ten. Time point of the sample: newly diagnosed GD, antithyroid drugs for less than 3 months. RNA from PBMCs was the source of the TCR library. These data were likewise used in another study, on T cells in Graves' hyperthyroidism and ophthalmopathy.

The sequencing here drew on peripheral blood mononuclear cells (PBMCs), taken at new diagnosis, from a patient treated with antithyroid drugs. Receptors were obtained from a man in his forties with Graves disease.

The chain couples TRBV29-1 to TRBJ2-5; D possibly corresponds to TRBD1 (6 bases). The length of the CDR3 is 14 residues. From germline, CDR1 is SQVTM and CDR2 ANQGSEA. V lost 6 bases and J 1 base, leaving 15 bases between the germline ends. In DNA, the CDR3 is TGCAGCGTCTCAGGGGCCAGGGCCCAAGAGACCCAGTACTTC. Amino acid sequence: CSVSGARAQETQYF.

This clonotype has more than one count but fewer than ten. The chain uses TRBV5-1 and TRBJ2-5, with 8 positions matching TRBD2. This CDR3 has 15 amino acids. Trimming took 2 bases from V and 2 from J; bases not matched to a gene: 5. The germline V gene encodes CDR1 SGHRS and CDR2 YFSETQ. This chain's CDR3 is CASSLPSGFQETQYF. The DNA of the CDR3 is TGCGCCAGCAGCTTACCTAGCGGGTTTCAAGAGACCCAGTACTTC.

This clonotype was counted at least ten times. The J gene is TRBJ2-2, the V gene TRBV11-2; the D gene is possibly TRBD2 (6 bases). CDR3 length equals 14 residues. V lost 5 bases to trimming and J lost 6 bases, with 13 bases between them. Germline V CDR1 and CDR2: SGHAT, FQNNGV. The DNA of the CDR3 is TGTGCCAGCAGCGGGCGGGGAACGGCCGGGGAGCTGTTTTTT. As protein: CASSGRGTAGELFF.

As regards this clonotype: One end of the junction varies from germline; a read error may be responsible. The V and J genes are TRBV5-6 and TRBJ2-2, with 11 bases matching TRBD2. There are 17 residues in the CDR3. In germline, CDR1 is SGHDT, CDR2 YYEEEE. This chain's CDR3 is CTSSFVTSGIHTGELFF. For the CDR3, the DNA is TGTACCAGCAGCTTCGTGACTAGCGGGATTCACACCGGGGAGCTGTTTTTT.

The rearrangement joins TRBV6-5 to TRBJ1-3; D uncertain. Germline lookup yields CDR1 MNHEY and CDR2 SVGAGI. The germline V and J ends were trimmed by 2 bases and 3 bases, with 11 bases remaining between them. This CDR3 is 15 amino acids long. The CDR3 DNA follows: TGTGCCAGCAGTTACCGAGGGATTGGTGGAAACACCATATATTTT. Protein sequence: CASSYRGIGGNTIYF.

This clonotype was seen ten or more times. V usage is TRBV28 and J usage is TRBJ2-1, with 8 bases matching TRBD1. The CDR3 extends over 16 amino acids. CDR1 is MDHEN, CDR2 SYDVKM, per germline. V shed 5 bases and J 0 bases; nucleotides not matched to a gene: 6. The CDR3 coding sequence is TGTGCCAGCAGTGTATCCCAGGGGGCCTCCTACAATGAGCAGTTCTTC. Its protein is CASSVSQGASYNEQFF.

The chain couples TRBV2 to TRBJ1-5, with D possibly being TRBD1 (6 bases). Germline V gene sequence: CDR1 SNHLY, CDR2 FYNNEI. The CDR3 sequence is 15 residues long. V was shortened by 6 bases and J by 3 bases, with 15 bases between the two germline ends. CDR3 region: CASREIRDNNQPQHF. The CDR3 DNA sequence: TGTGCCAGCAGGGAAATCCGGGACAACAATCAGCCCCAGCATTTT.

This clonotype came up a few times. This chain joins TRBV18 and TRBJ2-1; perhaps TRBD1 as D (8 bases). This CDR3 spans 15 amino acids. With 0 bases removed from V and 11 bases from J, the gap between germline ends came to 17 bases. Germline CDR1 reads KGHSH; CDR2 reads LQKENI. The CDR3 sequence: CASSPPRQGSGKQFF. The CDR3 DNA follows: TGTGCCAGCTCACCACCAAGACAGGGGAGCGGGAAGCAGTTCTTC.

This clonotype was found a few times. The chain carries TRBV4-1 and TRBJ2-5; D remains unclear. The germline V gene has CDR1 MGHRA and CDR2 YSYEKL. This CDR3 spans 13 amino acids. Trimming left V 3 bases short and J 5 bases short, with 10 bases between. DNA of the CDR3: TGCGCCAGCAGCCAGACATCATTGGAGACCCAGTACTTC. This gives the protein CASSQTSLETQYF.

Many counts were recorded for this clonotype. The V and J genes are TRBV9 and TRBJ2-7, with 13 bases identical to TRBD2. The J segment lost 6 bases and the V segment lost 2 bases, leaving 5 bases of the junction unmatched. This CDR3 has 15 residues. Germline values: CDR1 SGDLS, CDR2 YYNGEE. CDR3 coding DNA: TGTGCCAGCAGCGTCACTAGCGGGAGGGCCGGCGAGCAGTACTTC. Residues: CASSVTSGRAGEQYF. Drawing the rest from reference TRBV9 and TRBJ2-7, the complete variable domain is DSGVTQTPKHLITATGQRVTLRCSPRSGDLSVYWYQQSLDQGLQFLIQYYNGEERAKGNILERFSAQQFPDLHSELNLSSLELGDSALYFCASSVTSGRAGEQYFGPGTRLTVT.

This clonotype was observed at least ten times. The chain is built from TRBV11-2 and TRBJ1-1; 7 positions match TRBD1. CDR3 length: 13 amino acids. Germline V lookup: CDR1 SGHAT, CDR2 FQNNGV. With V trimmed by 2 bases and J by 8 bases, 5 bases remained unmatched. The CDR3 nucleotides are TGTGCCAGCAGCTTATGGTCGGGACAGGAAGCTTTCTTT. Protein sequence: CASSLWSGQEAFF.

This rearrangement joins TRBV4-2 to TRBJ2-3; TRBD1 agrees at 9 bases. The V gene end was trimmed by 1 base and the J gene end by 8 bases; junction bases not matched to a gene: 7. This CDR3 comprises 15 residues. Germline loops: CDR1 LGHNA, CDR2 YNFKEQ. In DNA form, the CDR3 reads TGTGCCAGCAGCCAAGCGTCGACAGGGGGAGTTACGCAGTATTTT. Amino acids: CASSQASTGGVTQYF.

Many counts were recorded for this clonotype. CDR3 DNA sequence: TGCAGTGCGGAGATTGGGTCCAGGGGGGGATATTCACCCCTCCACTTT. Its translation is CSAEIGSRGGYSPLHF. The chain links TRBV20-1 to TRBJ1-6; 7 bases align to TRBD1. CDR1 and CDR2 from the germline V gene are DFQATT and SNEGSKA (reference sequence). J was trimmed by 8 bases and V by 6 bases; bases with no gene match: 16. The CDR3 totals 16 residues.

This clonotype was seen more than once but under ten times. The chain couples TRBV9 to TRBJ2-3; D might be TRBD1 or TRBD2, each matching 7 bases. V was pared by 0 bases and J by 4 bases, with 12 bases between. The CDR3 runs 15 residues. Per the germline V gene, CDR1 is SGDLS and CDR2 is YYNGEE. CDR3 bases: TGTGCCAGCAGCGTAGAGGCAGGGGGGGCAGATACGCAGTATTTT. It encodes CASSVEAGGADTQYF.

This clonotype turned up a few times. This chain joins TRBV28 and TRBJ2-1; TRBD2 might be the D (5 bases). TRBJ2-5 matches the DNA end more closely, so the J call is doubtful. CDR3 length: 13 amino acids. CDR1 and CDR2 from the germline V gene are MDHEN and SYDVKM. The CDR3 sequence: CASSFHGEETQYF. DNA of the CDR3: TGTGCCAGCAGTTTTCACGGGGAAGAGACCCAGTACTTC.

This clonotype was seen ten or more times. The V gene is TRBV27, the J gene TRBJ2-5; no firm D call. The V end was cut by 0 bases, the J end by 0 bases, with 11 bases between. Germline V gene data show CDR1 as MNHEY and CDR2 as SMNVEV (reference sequence). The CDR3 runs 16 residues. The CDR3 region is CASSLSDGPYQETQYF. Here the CDR3 DNA reads TGTGCCAGCAGTTTATCGGACGGACCGTACCAAGAGACCCAGTACTTC.

This rearrangement joins TRBV5-1 to TRBJ2-7, with D perhaps TRBD1 or TRBD2 (5 bases each). With 3 bases removed from V and 7 bases from J, the gap between germline ends came to 20 bases. Germline V lookup: CDR1 SGHRS, CDR2 YFSETQ. The CDR3 length is 15 residues. Written as DNA, the CDR3 is TGCGCCAGCAGCTCCCGCCCGGGGCCCGCACGGGAGCAGTACTTC. Translated, it gives CASSSRPGPAREQYF.

A single count supports this clonotype. This rearrangement joins TRBV29-1 to TRBJ2-5; no definite D call. Germline values: CDR1 SQVTM, CDR2 ANQGSEA. V gave up 8 bases and J gave up 2 bases, with 15 bases separating them. CDR3 length: 13 residues. CDR3 in amino acids: CSTTPGLQETQYF. The CDR3 DNA sequence: TGCAGCACTACACCGGGCCTACAAGAGACCCAGTACTTC.

V gene TRBV2 combines with J gene TRBJ1-2; D is unclear. V was shortened by 5 bases and J by 4 bases, with 20 bases between the two germline ends. The length of the CDR3 is 16 residues. Germline V lookup: CDR1 SNHLY, CDR2 FYNNEI. CDR3 residues: CASSIKNRSPLYGYTF. The CDR3 bases are TGTGCCAGCAGTATTAAAAACAGAAGCCCCCTCTATGGCTACACCTTC.

At least ten counts were recorded for this clonotype. The CDR3: CAWRSGSADTQYF. The CDR3 DNA is TGTGCCTGGAGAAGCGGGAGTGCAGATACGCAGTATTTT. This chain links TRBV30 with TRBJ2-3; 8 positions agree with TRBD2. This CDR3 contains 13 residues. With 3 bases clipped from V and 4 bases from J, the junction kept 3 bases outside the gene matches. Germline CDR1 reads GTSNPN; CDR2 reads SVGIG (reference sequence).

This clonotype was seen many times. The chain links TRBV10-3 to TRBJ2-7; possibly TRBD1 or TRBD2 for D (5 bases each). CDR1 and CDR2 from the germline V gene are ENHRY and SYGVKD. V lost 5 bases, J lost 0 bases, and 14 bases lay in between. The CDR3 length is 15 residues. The CDR3 here is CAISRGPRSSYEQYF. CDR3 nucleotide sequence: TGTGCCATCAGTAGGGGACCGCGGAGCTCCTACGAGCAGTACTTC.